The TCR beta chain under discussion was sequenced for a study of T cell responses to AZD1222 COVID-19 vaccine. Study-wide results and limits: Two doses of AZD1222 preceded a rise in Spike-specific TCR breadth and depth. There were mostly white British donors and more females than males, and clonal diversity was possibly underestimated. Researchers took repertoire samples only after the peak T cell response had come.

Sequenced by immunoSEQ multiplex PCR; TCRdb stores in-frame clones only, minus some. The sample carries around 99,000 clones, 75% to 90% recorded once. Per the germline V gene, CDR1 is MNHEY and CDR2 is SVGAGI. Trimming took off 2 bases at V and 5 bases at J, with 7 bases between the two ends. The CDR3 is 12 amino acids. Turning to this clone: The antigen remains undetermined.

The TCR was taken from an adult in good health. The rearrangement uses TRBV6-5 and TRBJ2-7; TRBD2 might be the D (5 bases). Sequencing was performed on peripheral blood, taken on day 0 of AZD1222 vaccination. As DNA, the CDR3 is TGTGCCAGCAGTTACGAGGGTAACGAGCAGTACTTC. Amino acids: CASSYEGNEQYF.